Sequencing of this TCR beta chain was carried out in a study of neoadjuvant nivolumab and ipilimumab in lung cancer. Study-wide points: Only two of four nivolumab-treated tumors gained richness and clonality by surgery.

On this clone: Its antigen is still unknown.

The germline V and J ends were trimmed by 3 bases and 5 bases, with 14 bases remaining between them. The CDR3 spans 14 residues. Germline CDR1 is SGDLS and CDR2 is YYNGEE. Measured with immunoSEQ multiplex PCR; TCRdb has only the in-frame clones, and not every one. Among fewer than 4,500 clones listed, roughly 80% were seen once. The TCR comes from an adult with non-small cell lung cancer. The rearrangement joins TRBV9 to TRBJ2-5; no clear D gene. The input for sequencing was adjacent normal lung tissue, taken after neoadjuvant nivolumab, alone or with ipilimumab, at or shortly before surgery. The CDR3 region has the DNA TGTGCCAGCAGCGCGGACGCCCTGGGGGAGACCCAGTACTTC. Amino acids: CASSADALGETQYF.